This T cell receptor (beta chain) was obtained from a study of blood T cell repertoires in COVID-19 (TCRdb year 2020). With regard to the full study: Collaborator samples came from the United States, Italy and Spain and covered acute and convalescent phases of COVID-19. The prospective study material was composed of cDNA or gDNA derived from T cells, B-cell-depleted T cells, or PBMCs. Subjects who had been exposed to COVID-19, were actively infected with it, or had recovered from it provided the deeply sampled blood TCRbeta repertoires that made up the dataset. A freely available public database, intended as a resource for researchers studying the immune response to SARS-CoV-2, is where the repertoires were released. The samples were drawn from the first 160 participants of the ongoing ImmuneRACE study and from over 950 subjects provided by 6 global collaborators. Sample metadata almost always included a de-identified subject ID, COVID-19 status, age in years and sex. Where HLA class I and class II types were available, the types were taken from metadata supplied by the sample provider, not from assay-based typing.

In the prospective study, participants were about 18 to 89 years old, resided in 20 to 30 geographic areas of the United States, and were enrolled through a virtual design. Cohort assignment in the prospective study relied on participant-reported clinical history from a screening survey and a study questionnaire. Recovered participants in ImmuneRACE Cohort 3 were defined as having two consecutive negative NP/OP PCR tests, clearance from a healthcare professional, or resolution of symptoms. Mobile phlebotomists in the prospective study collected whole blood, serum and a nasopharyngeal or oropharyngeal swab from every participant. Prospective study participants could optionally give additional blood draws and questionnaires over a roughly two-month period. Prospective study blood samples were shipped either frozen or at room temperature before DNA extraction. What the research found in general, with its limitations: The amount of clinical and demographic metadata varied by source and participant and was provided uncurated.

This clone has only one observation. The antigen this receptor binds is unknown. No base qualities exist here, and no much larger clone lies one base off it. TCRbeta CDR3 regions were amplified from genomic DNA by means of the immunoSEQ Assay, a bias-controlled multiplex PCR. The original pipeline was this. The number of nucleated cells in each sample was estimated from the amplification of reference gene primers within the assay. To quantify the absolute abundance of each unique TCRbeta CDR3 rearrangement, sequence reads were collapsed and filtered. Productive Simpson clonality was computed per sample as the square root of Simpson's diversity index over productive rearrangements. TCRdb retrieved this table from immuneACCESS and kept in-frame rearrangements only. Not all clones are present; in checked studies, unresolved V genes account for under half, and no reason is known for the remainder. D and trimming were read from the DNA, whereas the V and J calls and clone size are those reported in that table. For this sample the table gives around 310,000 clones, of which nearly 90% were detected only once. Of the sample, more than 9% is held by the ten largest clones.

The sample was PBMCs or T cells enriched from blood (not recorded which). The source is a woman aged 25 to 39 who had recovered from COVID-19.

The CDR3 protein sequence reads: CASSYSSGGVSNQPQHF. Read as DNA, the sequence is TGTGCCAGCAGTTACTCGAGTGGCGGGGTGAGCAATCAGCCCCAGCATTTT. Recombination connected TRBV6-2 or TRBV6-3 to TRBJ1-5; no confident D gene assignment can be made. V and J lose 0 bases and 1 base, and a span of 13 bases separates them. Sequences MNHEY (CDR1) and SVGEGT (CDR2) are obtained from the germline V gene. Including cysteine and phenylalanine, the CDR3 has 17 amino acids. CDR3 DNA is the only sequence kept; it has 51 bases, read in frame from the first base.